The entry below gives a single T cell receptor beta chain sequence along with its context. Patients were newly diagnosed with stage II-IVA oral cavity squamous cell carcinoma without prior systemic or radiation treatment. PBMCs were not maintained or expanded in culture before analysis. This sample stems from a study of neoadjuvant anti-PD-1 for oral cavity cancer. Blood libraries mostly used roughly 440 ng genomic DNA, six replicates each. TCRdb's copy holds only in-frame clones and misses some; the assay was immunoSEQ multiplex PCR. Here the sample spans 15,000 or so clones, 50% to 65% being singletons. The CDR3 has 12 residues. The V gene lost 10 bases and the J gene lost 1 base, with 8 bases spanning the gap. CDR1 MGHDK and CDR2 SYGVNS come from the germline V gene.

The chain recombines TRBV25-1 with TRBJ2-1; possibly TRBD2 for D (5 bases). Sequences were derived from PBMCs, sampled before nivolumab (anti-PD-1) treatment. This TCR came from a person aged 35 to 85 with oral cavity squamous cell carcinoma. The CDR3 region is CATSGSYNEQFF. CDR3 nucleotide sequence: TGTGCCACCTCGGGGTCCTACAATGAGCAGTTCTTC.